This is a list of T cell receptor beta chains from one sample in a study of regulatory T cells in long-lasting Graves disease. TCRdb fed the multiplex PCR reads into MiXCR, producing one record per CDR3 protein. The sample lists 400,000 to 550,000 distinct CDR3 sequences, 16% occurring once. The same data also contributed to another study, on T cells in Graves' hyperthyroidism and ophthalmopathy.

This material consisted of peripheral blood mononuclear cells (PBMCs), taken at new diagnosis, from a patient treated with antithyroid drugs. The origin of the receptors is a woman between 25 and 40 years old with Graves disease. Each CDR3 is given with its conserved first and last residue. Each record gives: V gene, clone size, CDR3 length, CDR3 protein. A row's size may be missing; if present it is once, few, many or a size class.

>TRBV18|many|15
CASSPVSGSNNEQFF
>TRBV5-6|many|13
CASSLASGTEAFF
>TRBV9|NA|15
CASSVRWGTTDTQYF
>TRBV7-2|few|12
CASSHKTDTQYF
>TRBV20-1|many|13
CSARSGGTDEQFF
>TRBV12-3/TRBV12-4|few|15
CASSVQAAYNEKLFF
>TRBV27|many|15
CASSGTVKSTGELFF
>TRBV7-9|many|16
CASSLALDHSRETQYF
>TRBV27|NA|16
CASSLYPGNSYNEQFF
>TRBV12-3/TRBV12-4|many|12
CASSLGHYGYTF
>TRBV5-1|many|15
CASSLQTGTFYEQYF
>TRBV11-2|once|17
CASSPIGVFTGDYEQYF
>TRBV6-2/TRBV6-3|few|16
CASSTRLAGVHNEQFF
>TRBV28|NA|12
CASSWVGEGYTF
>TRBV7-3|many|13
CASSLGLAAEQFF
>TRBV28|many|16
CASSLTRQGINQPQHF
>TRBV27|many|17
CASSLFGGWDAKNIQYF
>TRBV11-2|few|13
CASSSPLLDAQFF
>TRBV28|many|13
CASSDHTPGEQYF
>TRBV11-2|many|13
CASSSGEFYEQYF
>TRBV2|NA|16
CASSRYAAGGRNEQFF
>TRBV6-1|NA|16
CASSPRPATLWNEQFF
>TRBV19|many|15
CASRPGTRGGETQYF
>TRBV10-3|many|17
CAISESRGVGTALEQYF
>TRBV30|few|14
CAWGLKGGNQPQHF
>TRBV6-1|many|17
CASSEKITSGRGHEQYF
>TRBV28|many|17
CASSTPGTGGALDTQYF
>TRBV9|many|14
CASSIEQQNTEAFF
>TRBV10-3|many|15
CAISPTRERVYEQYF
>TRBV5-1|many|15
CASSVRDASRGEQYF
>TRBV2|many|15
CASSEPRGFLYEQYF
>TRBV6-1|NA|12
CASRSRDYEQYF
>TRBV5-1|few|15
CASNPLDSYTGELFF
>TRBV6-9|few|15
CASSYSLAGVYEQYF
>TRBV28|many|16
CASSPPGLRSYNEQFF
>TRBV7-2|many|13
CASSFPGQGPIYF
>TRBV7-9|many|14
CASSSEGENNEQFF
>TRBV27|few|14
CASSPRQGGDTQYF
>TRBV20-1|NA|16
CSARGPLREGNTEAFF
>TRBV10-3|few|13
CAISDRVDQPQHF
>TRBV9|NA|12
CASSVGGETQYF
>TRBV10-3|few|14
CAISESHSPYEQYF
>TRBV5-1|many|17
CASSRGTSGISYNEQFF
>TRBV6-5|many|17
CASSYGTILGQGETQYF
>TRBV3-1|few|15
CASSPRTRNSYEQYF
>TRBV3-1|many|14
CASSQETDQETQYF
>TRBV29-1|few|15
CSVEDRNRGPNEQFF
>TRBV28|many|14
CASSLSNGDYGYTF
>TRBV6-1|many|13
CASSTSMGETQYF
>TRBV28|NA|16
CASSLYRIGINQPQHF
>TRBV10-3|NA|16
CAITDLKARGTDTQYF